This entry describes one T cell receptor (beta chain). TCRdb re-called the 5' RACE reads with MiXCR, one entry per CDR3 protein. Of fewer than 500,000 distinct CDR3 sequences listed, 18% are singletons. This sample stems from a study of T cells after yellow fever vaccination. The V and J ends lost 11 bases and 1 base, in that order; junction bases with no gene match: 7. Looked up from germline, CDR1 is LNHDA and CDR2 is SQIVND (reference sequence). The CDR3 has 13 amino acids. The specimen was PBMCs, collected before the yellow fever booster vaccination. The TCR was taken from a man aged 18-30 years who received the YFV17D yellow fever vaccine. The gene calls are TRBV19 and TRBJ1-1; 7 bases map to TRBD1. The CDR3 protein is CAVGGQSNTEAFF. The CDR3 nucleotides are TGTGCCGTTGGGGGACAGTCGAACACTGAAGCTTTCTTT.